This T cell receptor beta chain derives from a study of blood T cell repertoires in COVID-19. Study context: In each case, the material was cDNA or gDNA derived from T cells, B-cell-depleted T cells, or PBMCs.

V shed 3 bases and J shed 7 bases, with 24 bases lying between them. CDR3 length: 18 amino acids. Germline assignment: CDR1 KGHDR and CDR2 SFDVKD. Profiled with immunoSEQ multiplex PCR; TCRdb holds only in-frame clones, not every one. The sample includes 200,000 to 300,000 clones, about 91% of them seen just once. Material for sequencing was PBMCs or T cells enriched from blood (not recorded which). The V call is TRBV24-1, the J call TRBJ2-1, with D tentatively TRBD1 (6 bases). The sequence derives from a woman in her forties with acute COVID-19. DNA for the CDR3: TGTGCCACCAGTGATCGACACGGGGCAGGGGCCCAAATTAATGAGCAGTTCTTC. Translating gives CATSDRHGAGAQINEQFF.